This entry describes one TCR beta chain. The data originate from a study of long-term antiretroviral therapy in people with HIV. The authors ran the immunoSEQ assay, v3.0, at survey level. Profiling relied on immunoSEQ multiplex PCR, and the TCRdb table lists in-frame clones only, not all of them. The sample comprises tens of thousands of clones, roughly 87% of which are singletons, and 5.5% to 6% rests with the top ten. V was shortened by 4 bases and J by 4 bases, with 13 bases between the two germline ends. The CDR3 totals 14 residues. Per germline, CDR1 ENHRY and CDR2 SYGVKD. This sequence was found in a woman between 25 and 40 years old with HIV. The source was unsorted PBMCs, collected 1.1 years before starting antiretroviral therapy. This chain links TRBV10-3 with TRBJ1-1; tentatively, D is TRBD1 (6 bases). The CDR3 DNA sequence: TGTGCCATCAGTGGGGGGGCAGTACCCACTGAAGCTTTCTTT. Translated, it gives CAISGGAVPTEAFF.